This T cell receptor beta chain was sequenced during a study of T cell responses to AZD1222 COVID-19 vaccine. Study-wide results and limits: Regions left unmutated in variants are reportedly the target of nearly half of spike-specific TCRs. Seropositive at baseline were only 5 to 7 AZD1222 recipients.

In regard to this clone: As yet, its antigen is unknown.

Some clones are missing from TCRdb's copy, which holds only in-frame ones; the method was immunoSEQ multiplex PCR. The top ten clones hold about 4.5% of a sample with around 150,000 clones, 92% of them seen once. This CDR3 is 14 amino acids long. V shed 8 bases and J shed 0 bases, with 11 bases lying between them. Germline-derived CDR1 and CDR2 are SGHAT and FQNNGV. V and J are TRBV11-2 and TRBJ2-1; D is uncertain. Sequencing used peripheral blood, obtained on day 0 of MenACWY control vaccination. The TCR sequence derives from an adult in good health. CDR3 sequence reads: CASGVTSSYNEQFF. As DNA, the CDR3 is TGTGCCAGCGGGGTGACAAGCTCCTACAATGAGCAGTTCTTC. Full variable domain (missing parts from reference TRBV11-2 and TRBJ2-1): EAGVAQSPRYKIIEKRQSVAFWCNPISGHATLYWYQQILGQGPKLLIQFQNNGVVDDSQLPKDRFSAERLKGVDSTLKIQPAKLEDSAVYLCASGVTSSYNEQFFGPGTRLTVL.